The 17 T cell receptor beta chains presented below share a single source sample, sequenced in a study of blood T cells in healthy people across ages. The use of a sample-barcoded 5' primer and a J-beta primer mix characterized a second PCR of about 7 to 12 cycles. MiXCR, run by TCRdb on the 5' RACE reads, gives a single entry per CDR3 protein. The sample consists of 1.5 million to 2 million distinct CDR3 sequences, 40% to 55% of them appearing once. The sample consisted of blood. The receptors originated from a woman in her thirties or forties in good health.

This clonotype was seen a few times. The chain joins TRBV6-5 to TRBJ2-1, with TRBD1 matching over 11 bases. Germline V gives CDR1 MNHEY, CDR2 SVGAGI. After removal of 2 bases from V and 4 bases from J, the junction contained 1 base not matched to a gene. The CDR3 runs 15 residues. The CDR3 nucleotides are TGTGCCAGCAGTTACGGGACAGGGGGTTACAATGAGCAGTTCTTC. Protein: CASSYGTGGYNEQFF.

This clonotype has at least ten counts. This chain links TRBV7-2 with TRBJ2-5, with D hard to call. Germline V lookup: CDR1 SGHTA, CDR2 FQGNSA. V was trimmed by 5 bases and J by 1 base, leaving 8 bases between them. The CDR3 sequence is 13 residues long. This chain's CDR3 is CASSPQIQETQYF. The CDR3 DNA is TGTGCCAGCAGCCCCCAGATCCAAGAGACCCAGTACTTC.

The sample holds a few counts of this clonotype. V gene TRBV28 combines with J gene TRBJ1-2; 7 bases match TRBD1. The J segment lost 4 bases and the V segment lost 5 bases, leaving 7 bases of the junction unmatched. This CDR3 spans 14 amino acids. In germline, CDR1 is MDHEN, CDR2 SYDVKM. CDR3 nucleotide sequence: TGTGCCAGCAGTGTAAGGGACAGTCTCTATGGCTACACCTTC. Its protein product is CASSVRDSLYGYTF.

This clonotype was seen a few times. CDR3: CASSLYKGMETQYF. The CDR3 region has the DNA TGTGCCAGCAGTTTGTATAAGGGGATGGAGACCCAGTACTTC. The rearrangement uses TRBV27 and TRBJ2-5, with a tentative D call TRBD1 (5 bases). The CDR3 sequence is 14 residues long. Trimming shortened V by 3 bases and J by 5 bases, and 13 bases separated the two germline ends. The germline V gene has CDR1 MNHEY and CDR2 SMNVEV (reference sequence).

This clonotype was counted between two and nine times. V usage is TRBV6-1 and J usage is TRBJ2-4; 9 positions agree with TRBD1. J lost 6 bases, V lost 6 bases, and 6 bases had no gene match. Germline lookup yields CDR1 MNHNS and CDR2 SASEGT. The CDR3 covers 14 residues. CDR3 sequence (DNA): TGTGCCAGCAGGATCCCGGGACAGGGAAACATTCAGTACTTC. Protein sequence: CASRIPGQGNIQYF.

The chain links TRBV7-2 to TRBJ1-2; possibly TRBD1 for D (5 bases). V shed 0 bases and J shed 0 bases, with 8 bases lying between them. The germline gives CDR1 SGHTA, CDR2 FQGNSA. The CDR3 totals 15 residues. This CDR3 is CASSLATATNYGYTF. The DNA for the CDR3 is TGTGCCAGCAGCTTAGCGACAGCTACTAACTATGGCTACACCTTC.

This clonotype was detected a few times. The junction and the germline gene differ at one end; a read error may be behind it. The chain's CDR3 is CASSLGGSNTEAFF. CDR3 nucleotides: TGTGCCAGCAGCTTAGGGGGGTCGAACACTGAAGCTTTCTTT. This chain connects TRBV5-1 to TRBJ1-1; D possibly corresponds to TRBD1 (6 bases). The germline V gene has CDR1 SGHRS and CDR2 YFSETQ. The CDR3 covers 14 residues.

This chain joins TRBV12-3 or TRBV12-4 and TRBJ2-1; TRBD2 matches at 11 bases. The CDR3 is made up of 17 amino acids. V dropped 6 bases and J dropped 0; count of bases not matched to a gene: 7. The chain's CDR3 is CASRPLAGDLSYNEQFF. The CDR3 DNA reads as TGTGCCAGCAGGCCACTAGCGGGGGACCTCTCCTACAATGAGCAGTTCTTC.

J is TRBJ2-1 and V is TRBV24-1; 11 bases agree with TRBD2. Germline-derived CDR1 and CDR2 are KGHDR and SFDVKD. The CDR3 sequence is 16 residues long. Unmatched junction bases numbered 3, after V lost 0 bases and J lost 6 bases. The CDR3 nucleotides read TGTGCCACCAGTGATTTGACTAGCGGGGGTATCAATGAGCAGTTCTTC. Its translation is CATSDLTSGGINEQFF.

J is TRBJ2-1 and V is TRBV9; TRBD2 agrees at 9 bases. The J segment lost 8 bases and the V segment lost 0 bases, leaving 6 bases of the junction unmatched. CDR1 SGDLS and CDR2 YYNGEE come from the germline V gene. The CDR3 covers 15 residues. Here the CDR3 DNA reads TGTGCCAGCAGCGTAGCCCTTAGCGGGGGCGATGAGCAGTTCTTC. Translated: CASSVALSGGDEQFF.

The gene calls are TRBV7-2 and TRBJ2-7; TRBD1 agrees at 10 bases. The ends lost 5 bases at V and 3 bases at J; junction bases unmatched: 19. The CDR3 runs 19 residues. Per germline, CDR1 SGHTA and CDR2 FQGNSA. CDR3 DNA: TGTGCCAGCAGCCATAGGGCGACAGGGGGCCCCGTGGGAGACTACGAGCAGTACTTC. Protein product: CASSHRATGGPVGDYEQYF.

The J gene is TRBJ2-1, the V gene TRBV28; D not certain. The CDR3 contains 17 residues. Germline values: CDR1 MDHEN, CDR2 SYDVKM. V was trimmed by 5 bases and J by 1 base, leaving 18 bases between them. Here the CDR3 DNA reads TGTGCCAGCAGTCCCCTCCTAGGATCGGGTTCCTACAATGAGCAGTTCTTC. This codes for CASSPLLGSGSYNEQFF. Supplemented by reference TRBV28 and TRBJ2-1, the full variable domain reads DVKVTQSSRYLVKRTGEKVFLECVQDMDHENMFWYRQDPGLGLRLIYFSYDVKMKEKGDIPEGYSVSREKKERFSLILESASTNQTSMYLCASSPLLGSGSYNEQFFGPGTRLTVL.

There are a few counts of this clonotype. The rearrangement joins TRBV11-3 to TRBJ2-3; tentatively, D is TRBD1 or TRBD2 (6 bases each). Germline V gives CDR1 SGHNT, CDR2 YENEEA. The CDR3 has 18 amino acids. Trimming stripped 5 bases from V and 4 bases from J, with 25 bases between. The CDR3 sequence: CASSPRLPGATEADTQYF. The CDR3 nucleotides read TGTGCCAGCAGCCCCCGCCTCCCGGGGGCAACCGAAGCAGATACGCAGTATTTT.

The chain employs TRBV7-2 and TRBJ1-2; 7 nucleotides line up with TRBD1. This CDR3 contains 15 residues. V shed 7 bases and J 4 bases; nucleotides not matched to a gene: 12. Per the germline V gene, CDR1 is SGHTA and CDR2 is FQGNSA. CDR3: CASNLIGTEGYGYTF. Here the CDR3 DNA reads TGTGCCAGCAACCTAATAGGGACAGAGGGCTATGGCTACACCTTC.

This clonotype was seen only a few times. CDR3 sequence (DNA): TGCGCCAGCAGCTCCAATAACCATCAAGAGACCCAGTACTTC. Translation: CASSSNNHQETQYF. This chain uses TRBV5-1 with TRBJ2-5; D call uncertain. This CDR3 region has 14 residues. Germline assignment: CDR1 SGHRS and CDR2 YFSETQ. The V end lost 3 bases, the J end lost 2 bases, and 11 bases lay between the germline ends.

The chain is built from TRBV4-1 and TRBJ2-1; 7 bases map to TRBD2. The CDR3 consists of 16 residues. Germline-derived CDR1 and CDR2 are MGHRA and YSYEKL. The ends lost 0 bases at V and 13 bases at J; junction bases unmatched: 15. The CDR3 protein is CASSQEDLDRGGTQFF. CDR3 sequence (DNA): TGCGCCAGCAGCCAAGAAGACTTGGATAGGGGAGGGACCCAGTTCTTC.

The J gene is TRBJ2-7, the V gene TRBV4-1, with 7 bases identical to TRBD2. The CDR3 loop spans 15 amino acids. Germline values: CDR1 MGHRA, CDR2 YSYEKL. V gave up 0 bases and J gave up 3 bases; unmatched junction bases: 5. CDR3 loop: CASSQDWRGYYEQYF. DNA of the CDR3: TGCGCCAGCAGCCAAGATTGGCGGGGGTACTACGAGCAGTACTTC.